The 16 T cell receptor beta chains below were found in one sample sequenced in a study of OX40 agonist ivuxolimab in advanced cancers. Repertoires were generated with immunoSEQ multiplex PCR, while TCRdb's copy carries only in-frame clones and drops some. The sample has approximately 97,000 clones, 86% seen once. Here the sequenced sample was CD4+ or CD8+ T cells sorted from blood, taken in a trial of the OX40 agonist ivuxolimab. These receptors originate from an adult with an advanced solid tumor such as melanoma, head and neck, liver or kidney cancer.

This rearrangement joins TRBV15 to TRBJ1-2; D is possibly TRBD1 (5 bases). V lost 0 bases to trimming and J lost 8 bases, with 16 bases between them. Germline CDR1 reads LNHNV; CDR2 reads YYDKDF (reference sequence). The CDR3 extends over 15 amino acids. The CDR3 DNA follows: TGTGCCACCAGCAGAGATGGTAGTGGGGCGTGGGGCTACACCTTC. Encoded protein: CATSRDGSGAWGYTF.

The rearrangement links TRBV7-9 to TRBJ1-1; D not resolved. The V and J ends lost 1 base and 1 base respectively, with 4 bases between them. Germline CDR1 and CDR2: SEHNR and FQNEAQ (reference sequence). The CDR3 has 13 residues. CDR3 bases: TGTGCCAGCAGCTTAGAACAGAACACTGAAGCTTTCTTT. This translates into CASSLEQNTEAFF.

The rearrangement joins TRBV9 to TRBJ2-2, with D unresolved. The V gene lost 0 bases and the J gene lost 5 bases, with 5 bases spanning the gap. This CDR3 has 13 amino acids. Germline CDR1 and CDR2: SGDLS and YYNGEE. The CDR3 sequence: CASSVVQTGELFF. In DNA form, the CDR3 reads TGTGCCAGCAGCGTAGTGCAGACCGGGGAGCTGTTTTTT.

The rearrangement joins TRBV30 to TRBJ2-7, with D hard to call. The CDR3 spans 12 residues. From germline, CDR1 is GTSNPN and CDR2 SVGIG (reference sequence). V lost 4 bases to trimming and J lost 6 bases, with 13 bases between them. CDR3: CAWNIPPREQYF. The CDR3 nucleotides read TGTGCCTGGAATATACCTCCCCGCGAGCAGTACTTC.

The J gene is TRBJ2-2, the V gene TRBV7-3, with 7 positions matching TRBD1. Trimming removed 4 bases from V and 8 bases from J; junction bases left unmatched: 10. Germline V gives CDR1 SGHTA, CDR2 FQGTGA. The CDR3 is 15 amino acids. CDR3 residues: CASSSRSQGSGELFF. CDR3 DNA sequence: TGTGCCAGCAGCTCCCGGTCACAGGGGTCAGGGGAGCTGTTTTTT.

The chain carries TRBV7-9 and TRBJ1-5; TRBD1 aligns across 7 bases. V shed 5 bases and J 3 bases; nucleotides not matched to a gene: 4. CDR3 length equals 14 residues. Germline V gene sequence: CDR1 SEHNR, CDR2 FQNEAQ (reference sequence). The CDR3 DNA is TGTGCCAGCAGCCCCAGGGGGGTCAATCAGCCCCAGCATTTT. Its translation is CASSPRGVNQPQHF.

In this sample, this clone turned up a few times. V is TRBV27 and J is TRBJ1-2, with D tentatively TRBD1 (5 bases). Trimming left V 6 bases short and J 8 bases short, with 19 bases between. Germline values: CDR1 MNHEY, CDR2 SMNVEV (reference sequence). This CDR3 has 14 residues. The CDR3 protein is CASRPGALEGGYTF. The CDR3 DNA reads TGTGCCAGCAGGCCGGGCGCCCTCGAGGGGGGCTACACCTTC.

The chain recombines TRBV7-9 with TRBJ2-1; 8 nucleotides align to TRBD1. Germline CDR1 is SEHNR and CDR2 is FQNEAQ (reference sequence). With 7 bases clipped from V and 8 bases from J, the junction kept 10 bases outside the gene matches. The CDR3 extends over 14 amino acids. CDR3 in DNA: TGTGCCAGCAAGCGACAGGGGAGTTCGGATGAGCAGTTCTTC. Its translation: CASKRQGSSDEQFF.

CDR3 in amino acids: CASSGGSNQPQHF. The CDR3 DNA reads as TGCGCCAGCAGCGGGGGGAGCAATCAGCCCCAGCATTTT. The genes are TRBV5-1 and TRBJ1-5; D possibly corresponds to TRBD1 (5 bases). CDR3 length: 13 residues. Germline CDR1 reads SGHRS; CDR2 reads YFSETQ. V gave up 4 bases and J gave up 1 base, with 6 bases separating them.

This clone has only a few counts. The chain combines TRBV30 with TRBJ1-6; perhaps TRBD1 as D (5 bases). V was pared by 1 base and J by 8 bases, with 6 bases between. The CDR3 sequence is 12 residues long. Germline CDR1 is GTSNPN and CDR2 is SVGIG (reference sequence). CDR3 amino acids: CAWSGGDSPLHF. In DNA, the CDR3 is TGTGCCTGGAGTGGAGGGGATTCACCCCTCCACTTT.

The chain couples TRBV19 to TRBJ1-1; 8 bases agree with TRBD1. The CDR3 is 12 amino acids. The V segment lost 1 base and the J segment 13 bases; nucleotides outside the gene matches: 5. CDR1 is LNHDA and CDR2 is SQIVND in the germline V gene (reference sequence). CDR3 coding DNA: TGTGCCAGTAGTATAGCCGGGACAGGTCGTTTCTTT. Translated, it gives CASSIAGTGRFF.

This sequence joins TRBV4-3 and TRBJ2-1; 12 nucleotides match TRBD2. The CDR3 sequence is 17 residues long. Per germline, CDR1 LGHNA and CDR2 YSLEER. With V trimmed by 3 bases and J by 7 bases, 10 bases remained unmatched. The CDR3 DNA reads as TGCGCCAGCAGCCAGGGGCCGGGACTAGCGGGTCTTAATGAGCAGTTCTTC. As protein: CASSQGPGLAGLNEQFF.

V is TRBV18 and J is TRBJ1-3, with D unclear. The CDR3 has 13 amino acids. V gave up 2 bases and J gave up 6 bases, with 8 bases separating them. Germline CDR1 reads KGHSH; CDR2 reads LQKENI. CDR3 in DNA: TGTGCCAGCTCACCAGGGGAGAAAAACACCATATATTTT. Amino acids: CASSPGEKNTIYF.

This clone has a single count. The chain joins TRBV5-4 to TRBJ1-2, with TRBD1 identical over 10 bases. V was clipped by 4 bases and J by 4 bases; unmatched bases: 13. The CDR3 runs 17 residues. Germline V gene data show CDR1 as SGHNT and CDR2 as YYREEE (reference sequence). DNA for the CDR3: TGTGCCAGCAGCCCCGGGACAGGGGTGGGCACAGGCTATGGCTACACCTTC. This encodes CASSPGTGVGTGYGYTF. Looking up the rest from reference TRBV5-4 and TRBJ1-2 gives the full variable domain: ETGVTQSPTHLIKTRGQQVTLRCSSQSGHNTVSWYQQALGQGPQFIFQYYREEENGRGNFPPRFSGLQFPNYSSELNVNALELDDSALYLCASSPGTGVGTGYGYTFGSGTRLTVV.

The chain combines TRBV4-1 with TRBJ2-1; TRBD2 matches at 11 bases. Germline V gives CDR1 MGHRA, CDR2 YSYEKL. Losses at the gene ends were 1 base for V and 13 bases for J; bases not matched to a gene: 12. The CDR3 is 16 amino acids. CDR3 nucleotide sequence: TGCGCCAGCAGCCAAGCCCAGGGTAGCGGGAGGGCCGGTCAGTTCTTC. It yields the protein CASSQAQGSGRAGQFF.

In its sample, this clone was seen once. The chain uses TRBV7-9 and TRBJ2-7; 10 nucleotides agree with TRBD2. Germline CDR1 reads SEHNR; CDR2 reads FQNEAQ (reference sequence). The CDR3 is made up of 18 amino acids. V was clipped by 5 bases and J by 2 bases; unmatched bases: 15. The CDR3: CASSPASGSLGVTYEQYF. CDR3 sequence (DNA): TGTGCCAGCAGCCCTGCTAGCGGGAGTTTGGGGGTCACCTACGAGCAGTACTTC.